This is a list of T cell receptor beta chains from one sample in a study of PD-L1 blockade in urothelial cancer. Sequencing was performed with immunoSEQ multiplex PCR; in TCRdb, only in-frame clones are kept and a portion is missing. The data show 48,000 or so clones, with 87% seen just once and roughly 15% held by the top ten. Here the sequenced sample was PBMCs, taken around atezolizumab (anti-PD-L1) treatment. Receptors originate from a woman aged 55 to 70 with urothelial cancer. Both conserved end residues are part of each CDR3. The D gene is left open where the match is weak. Rows may omit the clone size; those that give it use once, few, many or a size class.

j_call clone_size v_call d_call cdr3_nt cdr3_aa
TRBJ1-2 NA TRBV7-2 NA TGTGCCAGCAGCTTAGACTTCGGACAGTTCTATGGCTACACCTTC CASSLDFGQFYGYTF
TRBJ1-1 NA TRBV15 NA TGTGCCACCAGCAGAGCGGGGGGCCCGACTGAAGCTTTCTTT CATSRAGGPTEAFF
TRBJ2-1 NA TRBV6-5 NA TGTGCCAGCAGTTACCTACCCGGAGCTACGGCTTTTTTGTTCTTC CASSYLPGATAFLFF
TRBJ2-3 NA TRBV5-1 TRBD1 TGCGCCAGCAGCACGCCAGGGGGATCAGATACGCAGTATTTT CASSTPGGSDTQYF
TRBJ2-1 NA TRBV9 TRBD2 TGTGCCAGCAGCGTAGATCCAGCGGGGGGCAATGAGCAGTTCTTC CASSVDPAGGNEQFF
TRBJ1-4 NA TRBV5-1 NA TGCGCCAGCAGCCGGACAGCCACTGACGCAACTAATGAAAAACTGTTTTTT CASSRTATDATNEKLFF
TRBJ2-7 NA TRBV5-1 TRBD2 TGCGCCAGTAGGGCCGGGACTAGCGGGGTCAAATCCTACGAGCAGTACTTC CASRAGTSGVKSYEQYF
TRBJ2-7 NA TRBV4-1 NA TGCGCCAGCAGCCCTCTACAGGGTTGGGGCCACGAGCAGTACTTC CASSPLQGWGHEQYF
TRBJ2-1 NA TRBV29-1 NA TGCAGCGTTGAAGAAGACTACGGGAATGAGCAGTTCTTC CSVEEDYGNEQFF
TRBJ2-5 NA TRBV10-3 TRBD2 TGTGCCATCAGTCAGTCACCGCAGGGAGGGTTGAAGACCCAGTACTTC CAISQSPQGGLKTQYF
TRBJ2-1 once TRBV5-1 NA TGCGCCAGCAGCTTCGCACAGGGCCACAATGAGCAGTTCTTC CASSFAQGHNEQFF
TRBJ1-1 NA TRBV29-1 NA TGCAGCGTTGATGGGGGGGGTTACACTGAAGCTTTCTTT CSVDGGGYTEAFF
TRBJ2-6 NA TRBV19 TRBD1 TGTGCCAGTAGGCTATCCGGGACAGGTCTTTCTGGGGCCAACGTCCTGACTTTC CASRLSGTGLSGANVLTF
TRBJ2-2 NA TRBV4-2 TRBD2 TGTGCCAGCAGCCAAGGGGGACTAGCGGGGGGTTACACCGGGGAGCTGTTTTTT CASSQGGLAGGYTGELFF
TRBJ2-7 NA TRBV5-4 NA TGTGCCAGCAGCTTGGACTACTACGAGCAGTACTTC CASSLDYYEQYF